This TCR beta chain was obtained from a study of CD8 T cells in ankylosing spondylitis. Study findings and constraints: Apparently characteristic of ankylosing spondylitis blood was a TCR beta motif (under ten highly homologous variants). Matched ankylosing spondylitis synovial fluid reportedly showed significant enrichment of disease-linked clones. Within peripheral blood, clones linked to disease were CD8+ and relatively rare.

In making TCR beta libraries, quantitative 5'-RACE with molecular barcodes was used. MiXCR, applied by TCRdb to the 5' RACE reads, yields one record per CDR3 protein. The sample shows about 220,000 distinct CDR3 sequences, more than 5.5% of them seen only once. This CDR3 contains 17 residues. Germline V gene sequence: CDR1 KGHSH, CDR2 LQKENI. The V gene end was trimmed by 3 bases and the J gene end by 0 bases; junction bases not matched to a gene: 6. This clonotype was seen a handful of times. The antigen is undetermined. The sample comprised blood, either unsorted or a sorted T cell fraction (not recorded which). J is TRBJ2-1 and V is TRBV18, with TRBD2 matching 9 bases. The clonotype comes from a male donor with ankylosing spondylitis. The CDR3 DNA is TGTGCCAGCTCACCCTCATCAGCGGGGGGCTCCTACAATGAGCAGTTCTTC. Translating it yields CASSPSSAGGSYNEQFF. The full variable domain, completed using reference TRBV18 and TRBJ2-1, is NAGVMQNPRHLVRRRGQEARLRCSPMKGHSHVYWYRQLPEEGLKFMVYLQKENIIDESGMPKERFSAEFPKEGPSILRIQQVVRGDSAAYFCASSPSSAGGSYNEQFFGPGTRLTVL.